The clone carrying this TCR beta chain has a handful of counts. Its antigen remains unidentified. Each CDR3 protein gets one entry after TCRdb re-called the reads with MiXCR. Of approximately 110,000 distinct CDR3 sequences listed, 25% to 35% were seen once; the top ten hold approximately 59%. The source of the sample is a study of T cell repertoires in cytomegalovirus infection. Overall study: Evidence of both CMV infection and a matching HLA type came from public TCR beta signatures. Study-wide findings and caveats: Ex vivo, HLA-C-restricted CMV-specific TCR beta clonotypes prevailed over the rest of the response.

Germline CDR1 is SGHVS and CDR2 is FNYEAQ. Trimming removed 4 bases from V and 7 bases from J, with 9 bases in between. The CDR3 consists of 12 residues. The chain links TRBV7-6 to TRBJ2-3; no definite D call. This clonotype was sampled from a human donor in good health (CMV status not recorded). Some clones in this sample may be carry-over from other donors' samples. The sequences come from CD8+ T cells from cultured PBMCs, collected from culture after CMV antigen stimulation. The CDR3 reads CASSSMTNTQYF. The CDR3 nucleotides are TGTGCCAGCAGCTCCATGACGAATACGCAGTATTTT.